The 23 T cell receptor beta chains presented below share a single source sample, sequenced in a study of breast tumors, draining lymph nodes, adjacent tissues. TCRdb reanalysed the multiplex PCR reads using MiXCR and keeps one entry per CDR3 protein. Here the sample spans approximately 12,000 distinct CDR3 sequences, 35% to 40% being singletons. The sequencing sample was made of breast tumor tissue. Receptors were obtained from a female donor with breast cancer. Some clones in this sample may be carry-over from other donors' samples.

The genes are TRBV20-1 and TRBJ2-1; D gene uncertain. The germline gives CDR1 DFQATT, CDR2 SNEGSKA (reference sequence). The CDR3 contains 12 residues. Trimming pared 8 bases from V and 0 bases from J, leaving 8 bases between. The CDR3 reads CSSHHSYNEQFF. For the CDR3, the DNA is TGCAGTTCCCACCACTCCTACAATGAGCAGTTCTTC.

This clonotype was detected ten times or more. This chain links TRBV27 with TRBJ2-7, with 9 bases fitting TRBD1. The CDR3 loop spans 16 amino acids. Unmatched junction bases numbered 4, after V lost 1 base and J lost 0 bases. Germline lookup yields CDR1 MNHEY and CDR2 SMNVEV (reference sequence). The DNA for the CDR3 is TGTGCCAGCAGTTTATACCCGGGACAGGGCTCCTACGAGCAGTACTTC. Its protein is CASSLYPGQGSYEQYF.

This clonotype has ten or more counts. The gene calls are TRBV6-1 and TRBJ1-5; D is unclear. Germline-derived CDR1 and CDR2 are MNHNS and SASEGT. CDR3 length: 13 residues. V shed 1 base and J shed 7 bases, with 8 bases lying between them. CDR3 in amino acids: CASSEVKGQPQHF. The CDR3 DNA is TGTGCCAGCAGTGAAGTCAAGGGCCAGCCCCAGCATTTT.

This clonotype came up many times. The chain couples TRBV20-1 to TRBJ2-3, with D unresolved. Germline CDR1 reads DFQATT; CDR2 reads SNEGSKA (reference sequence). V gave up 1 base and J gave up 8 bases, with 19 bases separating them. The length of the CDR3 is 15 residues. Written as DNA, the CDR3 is TGCAGTGCTAGAGGACCCGGCCCCACAGATGGTACGCAGTATTTT. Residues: CSARGPGPTDGTQYF.

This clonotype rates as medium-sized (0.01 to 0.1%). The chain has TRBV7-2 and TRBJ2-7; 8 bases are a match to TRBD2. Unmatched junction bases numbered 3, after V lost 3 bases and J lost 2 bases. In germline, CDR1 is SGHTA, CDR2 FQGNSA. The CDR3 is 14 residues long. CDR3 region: CASSFLAGTYEQYF. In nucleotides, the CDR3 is TGTGCCAGCAGCTTTTTAGCGGGGACCTACGAGCAGTACTTC.

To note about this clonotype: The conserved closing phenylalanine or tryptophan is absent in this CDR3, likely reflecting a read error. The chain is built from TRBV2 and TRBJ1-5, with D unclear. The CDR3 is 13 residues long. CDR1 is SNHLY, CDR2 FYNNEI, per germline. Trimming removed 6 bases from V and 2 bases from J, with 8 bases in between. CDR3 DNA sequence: TGTGCCAGCAGGACGGCAGGCAATCAGCCCCAGCATGTT. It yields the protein CASRTAGNQPQHV.

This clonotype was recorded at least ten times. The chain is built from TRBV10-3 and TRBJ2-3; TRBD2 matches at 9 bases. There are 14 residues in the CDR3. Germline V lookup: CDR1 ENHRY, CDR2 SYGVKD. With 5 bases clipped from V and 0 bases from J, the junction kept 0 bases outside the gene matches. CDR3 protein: CAISSGGSTDTQYF. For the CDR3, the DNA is TGTGCCATCAGTAGCGGGGGGAGCACAGATACGCAGTATTTT.

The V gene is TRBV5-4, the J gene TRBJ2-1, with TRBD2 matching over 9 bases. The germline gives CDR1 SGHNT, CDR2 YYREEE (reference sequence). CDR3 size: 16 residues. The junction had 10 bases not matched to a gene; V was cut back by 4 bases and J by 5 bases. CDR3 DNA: TGTGCCAGCAGCCAATCGGGACTAGCCGAAGACAATGAGCAGTTCTTC. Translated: CASSQSGLAEDNEQFF.

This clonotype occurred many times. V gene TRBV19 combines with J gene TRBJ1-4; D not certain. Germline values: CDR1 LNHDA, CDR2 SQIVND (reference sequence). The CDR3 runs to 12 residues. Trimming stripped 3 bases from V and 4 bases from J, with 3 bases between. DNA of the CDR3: TGTGCCAGTAGTATCCTTAATGAAAAACTGTTTTTT. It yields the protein CASSILNEKLFF.

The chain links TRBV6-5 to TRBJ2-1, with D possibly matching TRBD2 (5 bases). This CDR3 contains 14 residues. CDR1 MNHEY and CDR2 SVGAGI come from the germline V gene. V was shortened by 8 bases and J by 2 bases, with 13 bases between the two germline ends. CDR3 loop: CASGTSSPYNEQFF. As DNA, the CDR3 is TGTGCCAGCGGTACTAGTTCGCCCTACAATGAGCAGTTCTTC.

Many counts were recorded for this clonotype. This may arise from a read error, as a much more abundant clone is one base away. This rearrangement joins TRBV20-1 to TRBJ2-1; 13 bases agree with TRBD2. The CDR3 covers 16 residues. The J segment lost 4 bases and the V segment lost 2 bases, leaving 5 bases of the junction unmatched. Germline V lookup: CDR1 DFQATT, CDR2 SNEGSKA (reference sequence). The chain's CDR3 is CSARYELAGGYNEQFF. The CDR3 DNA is TGCAGTGCTAGATACGAACTAGCGGGAGGGTACAATGAGCAGTTCTTC.

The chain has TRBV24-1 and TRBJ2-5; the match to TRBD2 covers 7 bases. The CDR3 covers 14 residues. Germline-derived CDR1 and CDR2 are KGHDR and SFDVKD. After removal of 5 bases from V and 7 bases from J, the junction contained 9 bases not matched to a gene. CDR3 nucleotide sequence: TGTGCCACCAGTGGGGACGGGAGGTGGGGGACCCAGTACTTC. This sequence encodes CATSGDGRWGTQYF.

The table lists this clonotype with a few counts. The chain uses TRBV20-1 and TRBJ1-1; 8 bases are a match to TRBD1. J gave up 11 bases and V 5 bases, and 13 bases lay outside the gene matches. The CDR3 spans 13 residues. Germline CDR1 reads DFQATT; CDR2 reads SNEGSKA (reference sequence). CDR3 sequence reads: CSAYRTGPQKAFF. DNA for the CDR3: TGCAGTGCTTACCGGACAGGGCCCCAAAAGGCTTTCTTT.

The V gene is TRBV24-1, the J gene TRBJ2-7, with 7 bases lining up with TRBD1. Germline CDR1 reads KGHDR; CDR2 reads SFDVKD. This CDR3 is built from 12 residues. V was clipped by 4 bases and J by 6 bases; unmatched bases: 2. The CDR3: CATSDAGGEQYF. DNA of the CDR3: TGTGCCACCAGTGACGCAGGGGGCGAGCAGTACTTC.

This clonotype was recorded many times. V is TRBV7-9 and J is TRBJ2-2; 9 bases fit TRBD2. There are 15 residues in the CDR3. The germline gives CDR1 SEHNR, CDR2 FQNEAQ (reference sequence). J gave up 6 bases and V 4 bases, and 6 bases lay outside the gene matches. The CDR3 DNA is TGTGCCAGCAGCTCCCTGGGACTAGCTGCCGGGGAGCTGTTTTTT. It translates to CASSSLGLAAGELFF.

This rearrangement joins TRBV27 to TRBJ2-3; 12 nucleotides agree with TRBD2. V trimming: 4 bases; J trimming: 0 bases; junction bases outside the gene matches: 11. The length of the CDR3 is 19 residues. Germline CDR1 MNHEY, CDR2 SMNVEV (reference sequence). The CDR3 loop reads CASSSTASGGASSTDTQYF. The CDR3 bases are TGTGCCAGCAGTTCCACGGCTAGCGGGGGGGCATCTAGCACAGATACGCAGTATTTT.

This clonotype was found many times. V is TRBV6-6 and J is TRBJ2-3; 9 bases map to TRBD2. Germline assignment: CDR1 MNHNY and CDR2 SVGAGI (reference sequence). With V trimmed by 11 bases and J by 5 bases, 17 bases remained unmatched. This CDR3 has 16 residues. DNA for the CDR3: TGTGCCGGGGGGACGCAGGGCGGGGGGGCCATAGATACGCAGTATTTT. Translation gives CAGGTQGGGAIDTQYF.

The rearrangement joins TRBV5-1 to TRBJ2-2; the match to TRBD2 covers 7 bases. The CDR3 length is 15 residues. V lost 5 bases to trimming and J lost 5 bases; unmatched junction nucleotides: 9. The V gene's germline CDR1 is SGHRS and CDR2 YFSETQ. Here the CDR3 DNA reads TGCGCCAGCAGTCCGGGACTAACAAAAACCGGGGAGCTGTTTTTT. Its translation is CASSPGLTKTGELFF.

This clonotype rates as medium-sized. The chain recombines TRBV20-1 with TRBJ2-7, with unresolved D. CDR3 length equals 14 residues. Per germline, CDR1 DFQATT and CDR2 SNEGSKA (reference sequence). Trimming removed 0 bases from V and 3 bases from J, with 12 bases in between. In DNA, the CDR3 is TGCAGTGCTAGAGATGACGCCGATCTCTACGAGCAGTACTTC. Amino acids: CSARDDADLYEQYF.

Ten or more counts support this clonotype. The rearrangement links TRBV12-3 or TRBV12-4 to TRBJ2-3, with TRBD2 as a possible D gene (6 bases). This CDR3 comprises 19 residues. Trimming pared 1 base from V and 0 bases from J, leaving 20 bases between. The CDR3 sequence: CASSLEVAGLATSTDTQYF. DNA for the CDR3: TGTGCCAGCAGTTTAGAGGTTGCGGGACTGGCAACTAGCACAGATACGCAGTATTTT.

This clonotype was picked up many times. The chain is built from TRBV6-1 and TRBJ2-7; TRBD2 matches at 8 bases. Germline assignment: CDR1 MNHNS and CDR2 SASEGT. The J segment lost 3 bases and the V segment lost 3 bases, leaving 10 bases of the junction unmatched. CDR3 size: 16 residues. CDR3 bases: TGTGCCAGCAGTGATTTGTCCGGGACTAGTGGCTACGAGCAGTACTTC. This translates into CASSDLSGTSGYEQYF.

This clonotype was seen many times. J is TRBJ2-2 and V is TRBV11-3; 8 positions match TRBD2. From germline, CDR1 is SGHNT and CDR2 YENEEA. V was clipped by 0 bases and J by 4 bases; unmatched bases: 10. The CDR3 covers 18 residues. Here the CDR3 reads CASSLDQVGLGATGELFF. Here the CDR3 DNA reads TGTGCCAGCAGCTTAGATCAGGTGGGACTAGGGGCCACCGGGGAGCTGTTTTTT.

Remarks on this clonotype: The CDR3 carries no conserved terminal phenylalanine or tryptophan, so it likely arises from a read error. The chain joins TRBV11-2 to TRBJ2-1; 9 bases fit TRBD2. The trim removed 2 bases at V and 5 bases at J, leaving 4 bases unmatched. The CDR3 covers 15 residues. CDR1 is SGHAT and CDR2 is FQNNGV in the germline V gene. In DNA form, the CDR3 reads TGTGCCAGCAGCTTAAGACTAGCGGATGACAATGAGCAGTTCCCC. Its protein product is CASSLRLADDNEQFP.